The sequence of this T cell receptor beta chain was determined in a study of shared clonotypes between healthy human individuals. V gave up 6 bases and J gave up 0 bases, with 6 bases separating them. CDR3 length: 13 residues. CDR1 is MDHEN, CDR2 SYDVKM, per germline. Method: immunoSEQ multiplex PCR; TCRdb's copy keeps in-frame clones and lacks some. The sample carries under 650,000 clones, 90% to 96% recorded once. This sequence was found in a woman in her thirties in good health. V and J are TRBV28 and TRBJ1-3; D uncertain. The sequencing sample was made of naive CD4+ T cells sorted from blood. The subset is: CD45RA+ positively selected. CDR3: CASRGSSGNTIYF. DNA for the CDR3: TGTGCCAGCAGGGGAAGCTCTGGAAACACCATATATTTT. Together with reference TRBV28 and TRBJ1-3, the CDR3 gives the full variable domain: DVKVTQSSRYLVKRTGEKVFLECVQDMDHENMFWYRQDPGLGLRLIYFSYDVKMKEKGDIPEGYSVSREKKERFSLILESASTNQTSMYLCASRGSSGNTIYFGEGSWLTVV.